The sample holds a few counts of the clone carrying this T cell receptor (beta chain). What it recognizes is unknown. This sample stems from a study of shared clonotypes between healthy human individuals. Study-wide context: Those who served as donors were two women and a few men between the ages of 18 and 49.

The repertoire was sequenced with immunoSEQ multiplex PCR; TCRdb's copy has only in-frame clones and lacks some. This table holds 600,000 to 800,000 clones, over 55% found once. The CDR3 totals 14 residues. V lost 1 base to trimming and J lost 0 bases, with 4 bases between them. Per germline, CDR1 LNHNV and CDR2 YYDKDF (reference sequence). The donors, healthy adults who were HIV-negative, had experienced no recent acute infections or vaccinations. Study-wide results and limits: Among donors, sharing of clonotypes was expected to be affected by sequencing depth.

V and J are TRBV15 and TRBJ1-3; D remains ambiguous. The sequencing input was memory CD4+ T cells sorted from blood. Subset: CD45RA-negative fraction. The TCR was taken from a woman aged 25 to 39 in good health. Here the CDR3 reads CATSRGGSGNTIYF. DNA for the CDR3: TGTGCCACCAGCAGAGGAGGCTCTGGAAACACCATATATTTT.